This TCR beta chain was recorded in a study of neurological immune-mediated disorders (dated by TCRdb to about 2019). Study-wide context: Peripheral blood TCR-beta repertoires from patients with HTLV-I-associated myelopathy (HAM/TSP), patients with multiple sclerosis, and healthy controls were compared in the study using UMI-based sequencing. The approximately 110 TCR-beta libraries covered PBMC samples along with longitudinal samples, technical triplicates, and paired sorted CD4+ and CD8+ T-cell subsets. The cohort included some 66 subjects: roughly 14 with HAM/TSP, some 34 with multiple sclerosis, and some 20 healthy controls.

This clonotype was recorded many times. The clone's antigen remains unknown. Base qualities are not at hand, and no much larger clone is one base apart. On the study overall, not on this receptor specifically: TCR clonal expansion was greatest in HAM/TSP patients and smallest in MS patients, who ranked below even healthy controls. Expanded clones from different subjects shared no identical CDR3 amino acid sequences, which suggests that TCR-beta repertoires were private in all groups.

Blood bank volunteers in Maryland, USA served as the healthy controls. Unsorted PBMC libraries were generated from 2 million PBMCs stored in RNAlater at -80 °C until RNA extraction. Peripheral blood was subjected to Ficoll-Hypaque density gradient centrifugation to isolate PBMCs, which were then cryopreserved in liquid nitrogen. Including cysteine and phenylalanine, the CDR3 has 16 amino acids. Left in the record is the CDR3 DNA by itself, 48 bases read in frame from the first base. V lost 8 bases and J lost 1 base; the stretch between them is 17 bases long. Looking up the germline V gene yields CDR1 WSHSY and CDR2 SAAADI. cDNA synthesis used template-switch 5'RACE with a primer carrying a 10-nucleotide random unique molecular identifier tagging each TCR transcript. Every sequencing run yielded over 170 million TCR-beta sequences covering 15-18 subjects. Total RNA was extracted with the RNeasy kit. The KAPA Real-time Library Amplification kit was used to amplify TCR-beta VDJ regions with primers targeting the TCR constant region and the 5'RACE anchor. Sample indexes and Illumina adaptors were added in a first PCR, and a second PCR then increased library yield. The roughly 650 bp TCR product was size-selected on a 2% E-gel SizeSelection system after Ampure bead purification. Before pooling, library quality was checked on a Bioanalyzer, concentration was measured with Qubit, and libraries were quantified with the Kapa Library Quantification kit. Libraries were sequenced paired-end 2 x 150 bp on an Illumina HiSeq 2500. To increase sequence diversity, about 23-30% phiX was spiked into each library pool. On the study's bioinformatics: The UMI-based MiGEC pipeline processed quality-filtered reads and removed over 85% of raw TCR sequences during error correction. IMGT germline references were used for alignment of VDJ genes, and clonotypes were defined by a unique CDR3 amino acid sequence together with V-J genes. Clonal expansion, Shannon diversity and CDR3 relatedness were evaluated with VDJtools (CalcPairwiseDistances, ClusterSamples), while phylogenetic trees were built in CLCbio workbench. Expanded clones were defined as having at least 8 unique UMIs, based on coefficient-of-variation modelling across technical triplicates. Through fastp at Q25 and MiXCR, TCRdb rebuilt clones from the public reads, retaining in-frame beta chains. Each entry is one CDR3 protein sequence, shown with its most common DNA and genes. These V and J calls are TCRdb output, not the study's own analysis. The sample contains 84,000 or so distinct CDR3 sequences, around 10% of them found a single time. In total, the top ten clones hold about 1.7% of the sample.

The sequenced material came from PBMCs. The rearranged segments are TRBV10-2 and TRBJ2-2; the D gene lacks a confident call. The clonotype was recovered from a man in his forties in good health. The CDR3 protein sequence reads: CASRVFGPGNTGELFF. The base sequence is TGCGCCAGCCGGGTTTTTGGGCCGGGGAACACCGGGGAGCTGTTTTTT.